Listed below are T cell receptor beta chains from one sample, sequenced in a study of blood T cell repertoires in COVID-19. Clones were sequenced by immunoSEQ multiplex PCR, and TCRdb holds only the in-frame ones, with some missing. The sample consists of approximately 210,000 clones, around 84% of them appearing once. The material sequenced was peripheral blood. Receptors were obtained from a human donor in a cohort sampled during active COVID-19. Both conserved end residues are part of each CDR3. D genes are given only for firm matches. Clone size appears in some rows only: once, few, many, or a class for an expanded clone.

>-|TRBJ1-6|TRBV2|once
CASSESGEWNSPLHF
TGTGCCAGCAGTGAATCGGGGGAATGGAATTCACCCCTCCACTTT
>-|TRBJ1-2|TRBV5-6|once
CASSLGIVVYYGYTF
TGTGCCAGCAGCTTGGGAATCGTAGTGTATTATGGCTACACCTTC
>-|TRBJ1-3|TRBV7-2|few
CASSLDGGPGAGNTIYF
TGTGCCAGCAGCTTAGATGGTGGGCCAGGGGCTGGAAACACCATATATTTT
>TRBD1|TRBJ1-4|TRBV2|-
CASSDRTGALNEKLFF
TGTGCCAGCAGTGACAGGACAGGGGCCCTCAATGAAAAACTGTTTTTT
>-|TRBJ1-2|TRBV7-8|-
CASGSSPAYGYTF
TGTGCCTCCGGTAGCTCCCCCGCCTATGGCTACACCTTC
>TRBD1|TRBJ2-5|TRBV3-1/TRBV3-2|-
CASSHRGEKGETQYF
TGTGCCAGCAGTCACAGGGGCGAAAAGGGGGAGACCCAGTACTTC
>-|TRBJ1-4|TRBV2|-
CASSELTATNEKLFF
TGTGCCAGCAGTGAATTGACTGCAACTAATGAAAAACTGTTTTTT
>-|TRBJ1-2|TRBV6-5|-
CASRDDRLVYGYTF
TGTGCCAGCAGAGACGACAGGTTGGTCTATGGCTACACCTTC
>-|TRBJ2-3|TRBV21-1|once
CASNPGAGRSTDTQYF
TGTGCCAGCAACCCCGGGGCGGGGCGAAGCACAGATACGCAGTATTTT
>TRBD1|TRBJ2-6|TRBV5-1|-
CASSLWTGGGTGANVLTF
TGCGCCAGCAGCTTGTGGACAGGCGGTGGAACTGGGGCCAACGTCCTGACTTTC
>-|TRBJ2-1|TRBV27|-
CASSLPSRQSEQFF
TGTGCCAGCAGTCTCCCCTCGAGACAGAGCGAGCAGTTCTTC
>-|TRBJ2-5|TRBV7-9|-
CASSPTGTGTQYF
TGTGCCAGCAGCCCGACTGGTACGGGGACCCAGTACTTC
>TRBD1|TRBJ1-5|TRBV19|-
CASGQGQSNQPQHF
TGTGCCAGTGGCCAGGGACAGTCTAATCAGCCCCAGCATTTT
>TRBD1|TRBJ1-2|TRBV18|few
CASSPGTGANYGYTF
TGTGCCAGCTCACCAGGGACAGGGGCGAACTATGGCTACACCTTC
>TRBD1|TRBJ1-1|TRBV25-1|-
CASRGTGIWNTEAFF
TGTGCCAGCAGAGGGACAGGAATTTGGAACACTGAAGCTTTCTTT
>-|TRBJ2-4|TRBV5-1|-
CASSLQQGGTKNIQYF
TGCGCCAGCAGCTTACAACAGGGGGGGACCAAAAACATTCAGTACTTC
>-|TRBJ2-3|TRBV6-1|-
CASSELRRGTDTQYF
TGTGCCAGCAGTGAGTTAAGGAGGGGCACAGATACGCAGTATTTT
>-|TRBJ1-1|TRBV7-8|-
CASSIIAGYGTEAFF
TGTGCCAGCAGCATAATAGCAGGGTATGGCACTGAAGCTTTCTTT
>-|TRBJ2-7|TRBV27|-
CASSFPRGQQYF
TGTGCCAGCAGTTTCCCCAGGGGCCAGCAGTACTTC
>-|TRBJ1-1|TRBV29-1|once
CSVGSGNTEAFF
TGCAGCGTTGGCTCGGGGAACACTGAAGCTTTCTTT
>TRBD1|TRBJ2-1|TRBV29-1|-
CSVRTGTPSNEQFF
TGCAGCGTCCGGACAGGGACGCCTTCCAATGAGCAGTTCTTC
>-|TRBJ2-1|TRBV6-6|once
CASSPPTRRNEQFF
TGTGCCAGCAGTCCTCCGACTAGAAGGAATGAGCAGTTCTTC
>-|TRBJ1-1|TRBV6-4|-
CASSDRGETEAFF
TGTGCCAGCAGTGACAGAGGAGAAACTGAAGCTTTCTTT
>TRBD2|TRBJ2-5|TRBV12-3/TRBV12-4|-
CATQTSGQETQYF
TGTGCCACCCAGACTAGCGGACAAGAGACCCAGTACTTC
>TRBD2|TRBJ2-1|TRBV5-1|-
CASSLAWLAGVNEQFF
TGCGCCAGCAGCTTGGCCTGGCTAGCGGGCGTGAATGAGCAGTTCTTC
>-|TRBJ2-3|TRBV7-9|-
CASSLLIAADTQYF
TGTGCCAGCAGCTTACTTATAGCGGCAGATACGCAGTATTTT
>-|TRBJ1-1|TRBV19|few
CASSAVGQAFF
TGTGCCAGTAGTGCGGTAGGTCAAGCTTTCTTT
>TRBD1|TRBJ2-2|TRBV19|once
CASSILGQRSGELFF
TGTGCCAGTAGTATTCTGGGACAGCGGTCCGGGGAGCTGTTTTTT
>-|TRBJ1-2|TRBV6-5|-
CASAQGTIGYTF
TGTGCCAGCGCCCAGGGAACGATCGGCTACACCTTC
>-|TRBJ2-3|TRBV5-1|-
CASSQPTLADTQYF
TGCGCCAGCAGCCAACCGACCTTAGCGGATACGCAGTATTTT
>TRBD2|TRBJ2-3|TRBV10-2|-
CASRAGLAGVLREDTQYF
TGCGCCAGTCGGGCGGGGCTAGCGGGAGTTCTGAGAGAAGATACGCAGTATTTT
>TRBD1|TRBJ1-5|TRBV19|-
CASSIGQGSLQPQHF
TGTGCCAGTAGTATTGGACAGGGGAGTCTTCAGCCCCAGCATTTT
>TRBD2|TRBJ2-1|TRBV11-2|-
CASSATSANEQFF
TGTGCCAGCAGCGCGACTAGCGCCAATGAGCAGTTCTTC
>-|TRBJ1-2|TRBV5-5|-
CASSLTSPYGYTF
TGTGCCAGCAGCTTGACTTCCCCTTATGGCTACACCTTC
>-|TRBJ1-2|TRBV5-1|-
CASRSQEAPRSGYTF
TGCGCCAGCAGGTCCCAAGAGGCACCGAGGTCTGGCTACACCTTC
>TRBD1|TRBJ1-5|TRBV11-1|-
CASSQGVYQPQHF
TGTGCCAGCAGCCAGGGGGTGTATCAGCCCCAGCATTTT